The 26 T cell receptor beta chains reported below all come from one sample, sequenced in a study of metastatic and nonmetastatic thyroid tumors. Patients had received no treatment of any kind before thyroid surgery. TCRdb reassembled clones from the PCR reads with MiXCR. The table shows about 43,000 clones, with 3.2% occurring only once. Material for sequencing was blood. These receptors all come from a female donor with papillary thyroid cancer or a benign thyroid nodule (not recorded which). Some clones in this sample may be carry-over from other donors' samples.

In this sample, this clone turned up many times. Since a much larger clone is just one base distant, this may be a read error. The gene calls are TRBV5-1 and TRBJ2-7; TRBD2 matches 8 bases. CDR1 is SGHRS, CDR2 YFSETQ, per germline. CDR3 length equals 14 residues. CDR3 sequence reads: CAGSWSGSPYEQYF. In DNA form, the CDR3 reads TGCGCCGGCAGCTGGAGCGGGAGTCCCTACGAGCAGTACTTC.

This clone was detected a few times. Germline and junction disagree at one end, which may indicate a read error. The gene calls are TRBV19 and TRBJ1-5, with D unclear. The CDR3 runs to 14 residues. The germline CDR1 and CDR2 sequences are LNHDA and SQIVND (reference sequence). Here the CDR3 reads CASSWAVSNQLQHF. The CDR3 DNA follows: TGTGCCAGTAGTTGGGCGGTTAGCAATCAGCTCCAGCATTTT.

This clone was observed a few times. This chain uses TRBV27 with TRBJ1-1; 7 bases map to TRBD1. The germline V gene encodes CDR1 MNHEY and CDR2 SMNVEV (reference sequence). The ends lost 2 bases at V and 5 bases at J; junction bases unmatched: 8. The length of the CDR3 is 15 residues. CDR3 in amino acids: CASSLARGLLTEAFF. The CDR3 bases are TGTGCCAGCAGTTTAGCGAGGGGGCTTCTTACTGAAGCTTTCTTT.

There are many counts of this clone. The V call is TRBV12-3 or TRBV12-4, the J call TRBJ2-3; the D is unclear. The CDR3 totals 15 residues. With 10 bases removed from V and 2 bases from J, the gap between germline ends came to 19 bases. Written as DNA, the CDR3 is TGTGCCACCAGCTTGAGTCCAGGCAACACAGATACGCAGTATTTT. Translating it yields CATSLSPGNTDTQYF.

This clone was seen ten or more times. The DNA for the CDR3 is TGTGCCAGCTCACCGGGACTAAGGACAGGGGGTCAGTCCTACAATGAGCAGTTCTTC. It translates to CASSPGLRTGGQSYNEQFF. The gene calls are TRBV18 and TRBJ2-1; 10 nucleotides agree with TRBD1. After removal of 3 bases from V and 1 base from J, the junction contained 12 bases not matched to a gene. This CDR3 has 19 amino acids. From germline, CDR1 is KGHSH and CDR2 LQKENI.

In its sample, this clone was seen many times. At one of its ends the junction is not consistent with the germline gene, which may arise from a read error. The chain joins TRBV20-1 to TRBJ2-1; 7 bases are a match to TRBD2. Germline CDR1 reads DFQATT; CDR2 reads SNEGSKA (reference sequence). The CDR3 runs 14 residues. CDR3: CSARDGRAGNEQFF. The CDR3, as DNA: TGCAGTGCTCGAGATGGGAGGGCGGGGAATGAGCAGTTCTTC.

As concerns this clone: It may be a read error: a sequence one base away is much more abundant. The chain carries TRBV6-1 and TRBJ2-3; 9 bases are a match to TRBD1. The CDR3 runs 16 residues. The germline V gene has CDR1 MNHNS and CDR2 SASEGT. V shed 3 bases, J shed 0 bases, and the junction held 4 bases outside the gene matches. The CDR3 loop reads CASSDLTGGSTDTQYF. Here the CDR3 DNA reads TGTGCCAGCAGTGATTTGACAGGGGGAAGCACAGATACGCAGTATTTT.

This clone came up many times. V and J are TRBV20-1 and TRBJ2-1; TRBD1 is a possible D gene (5 bases). There are 11 residues in the CDR3. From germline, CDR1 is DFQATT and CDR2 SNEGSKA (reference sequence). V was trimmed by 5 bases and J by 12 bases, leaving 14 bases between them. Here the CDR3 reads CSALSRGGQFF. Written as DNA, the CDR3 is TGCAGTGCTCTCTCTAGGGGTGGGCAGTTCTTC.

This clone was recorded at least ten times. The CDR3 region is CASSQGLAGYEQYF. The CDR3, as DNA: TGTGCCAGCAGCCAAGGTCTAGCGGGCTACGAGCAGTACTTC. The chain is built from TRBV3-1 and TRBJ2-7, with TRBD2 matching over 8 bases. The CDR3 sequence is 14 residues long. V dropped 1 base and J dropped 3; count of bases not matched to a gene: 2. Germline assignment: CDR1 LGHDT and CDR2 YNNKEL (reference sequence).

This clone came up a few times. J is TRBJ1-2 and V is TRBV7-2; the D gene is possibly TRBD1 (6 bases). Germline CDR1 SGHTA, CDR2 FQGNSA. This CDR3 has 13 amino acids. V lost 4 bases, J lost 5 bases, and 11 bases lay in between. CDR3: CASSSGAGYGYTF. CDR3 in DNA: TGTGCCAGCAGCTCAGGGGCGGGGTATGGCTACACCTTC.

This clone was counted at least ten times. The chain joins TRBV19 to TRBJ1-5; the match to TRBD1 covers 7 bases. Germline V gives CDR1 LNHDA, CDR2 SQIVND (reference sequence). This CDR3 is 12 amino acids long. The J segment lost 7 bases and the V segment lost 9 bases, leaving 6 bases of the junction unmatched. The CDR3 loop is CARPQGQQPQHF. The DNA of the CDR3 is TGTGCCAGGCCCCAGGGACAGCAGCCCCAGCATTTT.

The genes are TRBV20-1 and TRBJ2-5, with TRBD2 matching over 9 bases. Germline CDR1 is DFQATT and CDR2 is SNEGSKA (reference sequence). Germline trimming cut 6 bases from V and 2 bases from J; bases unmatched to any gene: 10. This CDR3 spans 15 amino acids. The CDR3, as DNA: TGCAGTGCGAGGCATTGGACTAGCGTTCAAGAGACCCAGTACTTC. Translating it yields CSARHWTSVQETQYF.

This clone was seen ten or more times. At one boundary the junction diverges from the germline segment, which might be a read error. The chain combines TRBV7-7 with TRBJ2-1, with D perhaps TRBD2 (6 bases). Germline V gene sequence: CDR1 SSHAT, CDR2 FNYEAQ (reference sequence). The CDR3 spans 15 residues. The CDR3 bases are TGTGCTAGCAGCCCGGGACTGCAGCCCTACAATGAGCAGTTCTTC. Encoded protein: CASSPGLQPYNEQFF. Full variable domain (rest looked up from reference TRBV7-7 and TRBJ2-1): GAGVSQSPRYKVTKRGQDVTLRCDPISSHATLYWYQQALGQGPEFLTYFNYEAQPDKSGLPSDRFSAERPEGSISTLTIQRTEQRDSAMYRCASSPGLQPYNEQFFGPGTRLTVL.

This clone came up many times. V and J are TRBV30 and TRBJ1-5, with a possible D match to TRBD1 (5 bases). The CDR3 runs 13 residues. V was clipped by 2 bases and J by 5 bases, with 10 bases between them. Germline-derived CDR1 and CDR2 are GTSNPN and SVGIG (reference sequence). Here the CDR3 reads CAWSNRGDQPQHF. The CDR3 DNA sequence: TGTGCCTGGAGTAATAGGGGTGATCAGCCCCAGCATTTT.

In this sample, this clone turned up many times. Other DNA sequences of this sample code for an identical CDR3. The V and J genes are TRBV5-1 and TRBJ1-3, with unresolved D. Trimming shortened V by 1 base and J by 0 bases, and 11 bases separated the two germline ends. CDR3 length equals 16 residues. The germline V gene encodes CDR1 SGHRS and CDR2 YFSETQ. The CDR3 DNA is TGCGCCAGCAGCTTGTATCCGGTTAGCTCTGGAAACACCATATATTTT. It encodes CASSLYPVSSGNTIYF.

This clone has just a few counts. The chain joins TRBV11-3 to TRBJ1-1; TRBD1 matches at 8 bases. Germline values: CDR1 SGHNT, CDR2 YENEEA. The CDR3 spans 14 residues. Germline trimming cut 6 bases from V and 1 base from J; bases unmatched to any gene: 4. CDR3 nucleotides: TGTGCCAGCAGGCCAGGGGGCGCGAACACTGAAGCTTTCTTT. Amino acids: CASRPGGANTEAFF.

The table lists this clone with a few counts. V and J are TRBV28 and TRBJ1-5; the D gene is possibly TRBD1 (6 bases). The germline CDR1 and CDR2 sequences are MDHEN and SYDVKM. The CDR3 contains 17 residues. V gave up 4 bases and J gave up 0 bases, with 16 bases separating them. This chain's CDR3 is CASSYAWTDYSNQPQHF. CDR3 in DNA: TGTGCCAGCAGTTACGCTTGGACAGACTATAGCAATCAGCCCCAGCATTTT.

This clone was seen more than once but under ten times. The V and J genes are TRBV7-2 and TRBJ2-2; the D gene is possibly TRBD2 (5 bases). The germline V and J ends were trimmed by 1 base and 4 bases, with 10 bases remaining between them. Germline CDR1 SGHTA, CDR2 FQGNSA. This CDR3 contains 15 residues. The DNA of the CDR3 is TGTGCCAGCAGCTTAGATAGCGTTCGCACCGGGGAGCTGTTTTTT. Encoded protein: CASSLDSVRTGELFF.

There are many counts of this clone. The chain has TRBV7-2 and TRBJ1-2, with 7 bases identical to TRBD1. The CDR3 has 15 residues. Per the germline V gene, CDR1 is SGHTA and CDR2 is FQGNSA. After removal of 5 bases from V and 8 bases from J, the junction contained 14 bases not matched to a gene. CDR3: CASSPPAKGAYGYTF. CDR3 DNA: TGTGCCAGCAGCCCCCCCGCGAAGGGGGCGTACGGCTACACCTTC.

The chain employs TRBV19 and TRBJ2-1; D is uncertain. Trimming shortened V by 7 bases and J by 0 bases, and 13 bases separated the two germline ends. The CDR3 consists of 15 residues. Germline assignment: CDR1 LNHDA and CDR2 SQIVND (reference sequence). For the CDR3, the DNA is TGTGCCAGTATCCTTACGAAGAGCTCCTACAATGAGCAGTTCTTC. Protein sequence: CASILTKSSYNEQFF. The variable domain in full, completed from reference TRBV19 and TRBJ2-1, reads DGGITQSPKYLFRKEGQNVTLSCEQNLNHDAMYWYRQDPGQGLRLIYYSQIVNDFQKGDIAEGYSVSREKKESFPLTVTSAQKNPTAFYLCASILTKSSYNEQFFGPGTRLTVL.

Many counts were recorded for this clone. This chain connects TRBV20-1 to TRBJ2-5, with 11 bases matching TRBD1. The V segment lost 5 bases and the J segment 5 bases; nucleotides outside the gene matches: 4. CDR1 is DFQATT and CDR2 is SNEGSKA in the germline V gene (reference sequence). This CDR3 is 13 amino acids long. The CDR3 loop reads CSARTGGWETQYF. DNA of the CDR3: TGCAGTGCTCGGACAGGGGGCTGGGAGACCCAGTACTTC.

In this sample, this clone turned up a few times. The chain combines TRBV19 with TRBJ2-1; TRBD1 is a possible D gene (6 bases). Trimming took off 3 bases at V and 10 bases at J, with 16 bases between the two ends. Germline CDR1 is LNHDA and CDR2 is SQIVND (reference sequence). CDR3 length equals 14 residues. The CDR3 is CASSIRGGAQEQFF. The DNA of the CDR3 is TGTGCCAGTAGTATTCGTGGGGGCGCCCAGGAGCAGTTCTTC.

This clone was detected only a few times. The chain's CDR3 is CASSFDRGSDTQYF. CDR3 coding DNA: TGCGCCAGCAGCTTCGACAGGGGTTCAGATACGCAGTATTTT. The gene calls are TRBV5-1 and TRBJ2-3, with 8 bases identical to TRBD1. Germline V gives CDR1 SGHRS, CDR2 YFSETQ. V shed 2 bases, J shed 4 bases, and the junction held 3 bases outside the gene matches. This CDR3 comprises 14 residues.

This clone came up many times. The rearrangement uses TRBV14 and TRBJ2-5; TRBD2 might be the D (6 bases). Trimming took off 3 bases at V and 5 bases at J, with 16 bases between the two ends. The CDR3 totals 15 residues. Germline CDR1 SGHDN, CDR2 FVKESK. Here the CDR3 DNA reads TGTGCCAGCAGCCAGGCCCAAGCGGGTTTGGAGACCCAGTACTTC. It is translated as CASSQAQAGLETQYF.

This clone was recorded at least ten times. A read error may explain this, as a much larger clone is one base away. The rearrangement joins TRBV4-1 to TRBJ2-2, with 7 bases matching TRBD1. The CDR3 length is 18 residues. Germline V gene sequence: CDR1 MGHRA, CDR2 YSYEKL. V gave up 1 base and J gave up 6 bases; unmatched junction bases: 14. CDR3 region: CASSQGPGGYINAGELFF. For the CDR3, the DNA is TGCGCCAGCAGCCAAGGCCCAGGGGGTTACATCAATGCCGGGGAGCTGTTTTTT.

This clone was seen repeatedly, ten times or more. The chain recombines TRBV3-1 with TRBJ2-1; the D gene is possibly TRBD2 (5 bases). This CDR3 is 14 amino acids long. Trimming left V 6 bases short and J 7 bases short, with 16 bases between. Germline CDR1 is LGHDT and CDR2 is YNNKEL (reference sequence). In nucleotides, the CDR3 is TGTGCCAGCAGTAACGGGGTCAGGTCGAATGAGCAGTTCTTC. Translating gives CASSNGVRSNEQFF.